The following is a T cell receptor (beta chain) sequence with its context. The data were taken from a study of cytomegalovirus exposure and HLA in healthy donors. V lost 1 base, J lost 7 bases, and 6 bases stayed unmatched. CDR1 and CDR2 from the germline V gene are KGHSH and LQKENI. The CDR3 runs 15 residues. Amplification used 60 Vbeta primers and 13 Jbeta primers. Libraries were prepared by immunoSEQ multiplex PCR; TCRdb keeps only in-frame clonotypes and omits some of them. Of about 200,000 clones listed, roughly 80% are singletons. This rearrangement joins TRBV18 to TRBJ1-4; 7 nucleotides line up with TRBD1. This TCR was recovered from a young man in good health and CMV-seronegative. Material for sequencing was PBMCs. CDR3 amino acids: CASSPQARGSEKLFF. Here the CDR3 DNA reads TGTGCCAGCTCACCACAGGCCAGGGGGAGTGAAAAACTGTTTTTT.